The rows below give T cell receptor beta chains drawn from one sample of a study of glioma-infiltrating T cells after dendritic cell vaccination. The table came from immunoSEQ multiplex PCR; TCRdb's copy has only in-frame clones and leaves some out. The data hold about 65,000 clones, with more than 75% observed a single time. The material was blood, obtained after dendritic cell vaccination. These receptors came from a human donor with glioblastoma. Each CDR3 is given with its conserved first and last residue. Size tells how often a clone was seen (once, few, many) or the class of an expanded clone, and some rows leave it out.

V gene | clone size | CDR3 protein
TRBV5-1 | NA | CASLGSGNTGELFF
TRBV9 | NA | CASSVVRQAVYNEQFF
TRBV28 | once | CASSPRTGPGHQPQHF
TRBV7-9 | few | CASSLETGGTEAFF
TRBV25-1 | NA | CASSIQGPGANVLTF
TRBV5-4 | NA | CASSLPTSGVSTDTQYF
TRBV10-1 | few | CASTVGGSGELFF
TRBV7-2 | NA | CASSPPLAGVAQFF
TRBV15 | NA | CATSRDGQGSQPQHF
TRBV6-1 | NA | CASSEGGPGELFF
TRBV7-9 | NA | CASSFNIRQANYGYTF
TRBV2 | NA | CASSEGDRVNYGYTF